The clone carrying this T cell receptor (beta chain) was detected ten times or more. The antigen is unknown. This sample is drawn from a study of T cells in Graves' hyperthyroidism and ophthalmopathy. Study-level results: In the blood, most expanded thyroid clonotypes above 0.001 appeared as well. Ophthalmopathy stood apart from stable hyperthyroidism in a 13 V-J model.

Trimming cost V 6 bases and J 7 bases, with 13 bases left between them. The CDR3 runs 13 residues. The germline CDR1 and CDR2 sequences are SGHAT and FQNNGV. The investigators amplified TCR beta CDR3 regions from RNA transcripts. Carried out on the TCR CDR3, a first-round RT-PCR used the HTBI primer set. Each CDR3 protein gets one entry after TCRdb re-called the multiplex PCR reads with MiXCR. The sample has approximately 600,000 distinct CDR3 sequences, 14% seen once. The clonotype originates from a woman younger than 30 with Graves' ophthalmopathy. The rearrangement links TRBV11-2 to TRBJ1-5; D might be TRBD1 (5 bases). The source material was blood. CDR3 coding DNA: TGTGCCAGCAGTCAGGGTATTCAACAGCCCCAGCATTTT. It is translated as CASSQGIQQPQHF.